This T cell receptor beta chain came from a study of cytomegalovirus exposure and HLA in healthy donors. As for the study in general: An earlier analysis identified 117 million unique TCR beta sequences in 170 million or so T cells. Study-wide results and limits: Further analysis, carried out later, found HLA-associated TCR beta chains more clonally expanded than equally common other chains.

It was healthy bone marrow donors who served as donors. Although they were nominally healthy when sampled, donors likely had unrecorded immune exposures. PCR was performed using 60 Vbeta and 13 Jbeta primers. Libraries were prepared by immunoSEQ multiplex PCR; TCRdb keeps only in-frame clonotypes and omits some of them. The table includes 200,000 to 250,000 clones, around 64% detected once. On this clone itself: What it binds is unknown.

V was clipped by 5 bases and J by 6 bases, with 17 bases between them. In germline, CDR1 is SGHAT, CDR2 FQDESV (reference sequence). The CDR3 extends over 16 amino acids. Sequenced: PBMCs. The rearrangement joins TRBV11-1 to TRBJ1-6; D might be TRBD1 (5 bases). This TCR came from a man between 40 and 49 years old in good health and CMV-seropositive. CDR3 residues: CASSPRTLGGNSPLHF. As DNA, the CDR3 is TGTGCCAGCAGCCCCAGAACCCTGGGGGGTAATTCACCCCTCCACTTT. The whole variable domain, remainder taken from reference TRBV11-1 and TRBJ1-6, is EAEVAQSPRYKITEKSQAVAFWCDPISGHATLYWYRQILGQGPELLVQFQDESVVDDSQLPKDRFSAERLKGVDSTLKIQPAELGDSAMYLCASSPRTLGGNSPLHFGNGTRLTVT.